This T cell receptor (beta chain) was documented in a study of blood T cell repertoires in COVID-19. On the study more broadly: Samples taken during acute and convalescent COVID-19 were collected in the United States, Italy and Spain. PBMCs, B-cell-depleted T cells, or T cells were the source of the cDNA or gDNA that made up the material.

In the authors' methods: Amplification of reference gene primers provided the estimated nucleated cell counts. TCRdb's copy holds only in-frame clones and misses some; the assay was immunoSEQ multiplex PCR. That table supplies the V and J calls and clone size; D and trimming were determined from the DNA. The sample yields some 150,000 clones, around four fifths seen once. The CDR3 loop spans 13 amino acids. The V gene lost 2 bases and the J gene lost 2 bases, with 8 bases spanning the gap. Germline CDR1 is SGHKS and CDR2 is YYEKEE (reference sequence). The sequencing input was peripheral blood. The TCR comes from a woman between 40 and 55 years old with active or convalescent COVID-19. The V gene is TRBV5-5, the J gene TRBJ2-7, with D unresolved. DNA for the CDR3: TGTGCCAGCAGCTTCTCTCCTCCCTACGAGCAGTACTTC. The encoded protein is CASSFSPPYEQYF. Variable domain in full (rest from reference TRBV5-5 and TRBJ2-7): DAGVTQSPTHLIKTRGQQVTLRCSPISGHKSVSWYQQVLGQGPQFIFQYYEKEERGRGNFPDRFSARQFPNYSSELNVNALLLGDSALYLCASSFSPPYEQYFGPGTRLTVT.